Below, one T cell receptor beta chain is given with its context. The data originate from a study of T cell changes during pregnancy in multiple sclerosis. Germline CDR1 SEHNR, CDR2 FQNEAQ (reference sequence). V trimming: 4 bases; J trimming: 5 bases; junction bases outside the gene matches: 3. The CDR3 loop spans 14 amino acids. The data were produced by immunoSEQ multiplex PCR, yet TCRdb's version contains in-frame clones alone and is incomplete. This table has about 31,000 clones, 88% appearing once. This specimen consisted of CD4+ T cells from peripheral blood mononuclear cells, obtained in the first trimester of pregnancy. The genes are TRBV7-9 and TRBJ1-5, with TRBD1 matching over 9 bases. This receptor was obtained from a female donor in good health, enrolled as a control in a pregnancy study. The CDR3 protein is CASSSTGGDQPQHF. CDR3 in DNA: TGTGCCAGCAGCTCGACAGGGGGAGATCAGCCCCAGCATTTT.